The clone carrying this T cell receptor (beta chain) was detected a few times. Its antigen remains unknown. This sample stems from a study of blood T cells in healthy people across ages. The germline V gene encodes CDR1 KGHDR and CDR2 SFDVKD. V was trimmed by 7 bases and J by 8 bases, leaving 4 bases between them. The CDR3 covers 9 residues. Study conclusions and caveats: Whereas aged donors had fewer naive CD4+ cells, long-lived donors had more of them and higher diversity. CMV status of donors was not determined, possibly confounding expanded clonotype changes.

Combining a sample-barcoded 5' primer with a J-beta primer mix, a second PCR ran for about 7 to 11 cycles. Each cDNA molecule was tagged by a template-switch adaptor that had 12 random nucleotides. The yield of each sample was at least 2.5 million CDR3-containing paired-end reads. From the 5' RACE reads, TCRdb called clonotypes with MiXCR, one entry per CDR3 protein. Of around 790,000 distinct CDR3 sequences in the sample, roughly 44% were seen once. The V call is TRBV24-1, the J call TRBJ1-1; D is undetermined. The sequenced material came from blood. This sequence was found in a man aged 60-69 years in good health. The CDR3 sequence is CATRQEAFF. The CDR3 bases are TGTGCCACCAGACAAGAAGCTTTCTTT.